The clone carrying this T cell receptor (beta chain) was counted many times. This sample was taken from a study of regulatory T cells in long-lasting Graves disease. The time point: persistent/refractory GD, antithyroid drugs over 5 years with positive TRAb. PBMC-derived RNA was used for the TCR library. Combining iRepertoire HTBI primers with Arm-PCR of CDR3 regions, the authors built TCR beta libraries. TCRdb re-called the multiplex PCR reads with MiXCR, one entry per CDR3 protein. Counted here are a few hundred thousand distinct CDR3 sequences, about a quarter occurring once; the ten biggest clones make up roughly a quarter. The J segment lost 2 bases and the V segment lost 8 bases, leaving 11 bases of the junction unmatched. The CDR3 runs 15 residues. In germline, CDR1 is LNHNV, CDR2 YYDKDF (reference sequence).

V gene TRBV15 combines with J gene TRBJ2-7; the match to TRBD1 covers 8 bases. The TCR comes from a female donor with Graves disease. This material consisted of peripheral blood mononuclear cells (PBMCs), taken when the disease was refractory, from a patient treated with antithyroid drugs. CDR3 sequence reads: CATAQGAPKPYEQYF. The CDR3 coding sequence is TGTGCCACCGCCCAGGGGGCTCCTAAACCCTACGAGCAGTACTTC.